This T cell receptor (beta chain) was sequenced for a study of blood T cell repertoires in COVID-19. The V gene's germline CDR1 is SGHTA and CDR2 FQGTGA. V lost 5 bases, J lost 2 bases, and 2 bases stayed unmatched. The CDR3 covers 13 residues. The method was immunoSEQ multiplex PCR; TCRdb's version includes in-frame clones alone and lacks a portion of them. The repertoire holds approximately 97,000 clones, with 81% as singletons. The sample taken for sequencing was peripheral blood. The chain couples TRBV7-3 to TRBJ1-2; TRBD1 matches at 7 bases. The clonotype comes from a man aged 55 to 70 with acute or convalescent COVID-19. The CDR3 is CASSPGQNYGYTF. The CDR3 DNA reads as TGTGCCAGCAGCCCGGGACAGAACTATGGCTACACCTTC.